This entry is about one T cell receptor (beta chain). A much larger clone is a single base away; this may be a read error. These data come from a study of T cell repertoires in cytomegalovirus infection. Study-wide background: Public TCR beta signature analysis indicated the presence of both CMV infection and matching HLA type.

TCRdb analysed the reads with MiXCR anew, one entry per CDR3 protein. The table includes 500,000 or so distinct CDR3 sequences, 16% detected once. CDR1 and CDR2 (germline): MGHRA, YSYEKL. Trimming cost V 2 bases and J 3 bases; bases outside gene matches: 2. The CDR3 length is 15 residues. The receptor was isolated from a human donor in good health (CMV status not recorded). Some clones in this sample may be carry-over from other donors' samples. The chain has TRBV4-1 and TRBJ2-2; 8 nucleotides align to TRBD1. Sequencing was carried out using CD8+ T cells from PBMCs. CDR3 in amino acids: CASSQQGADTGELFF. The CDR3, as DNA: TGCGCCAGCAGCCAACAGGGGGCGGACACCGGGGAGCTGTTTTTT.